This T cell receptor (beta chain) was identified during a study of blood T cell repertoires in COVID-19. The CDR3 contains 12 residues. The germline CDR1 and CDR2 sequences are SGHAT and FQNNGV. V dropped 5 bases and J dropped 7 bases, with 12 bases sitting between them. This table comes from immunoSEQ multiplex PCR, and its TCRdb copy is limited to in-frame clones, with some not included. The data show over 200,000 clones, approximately 91% seen once. The sample holds a few counts of this clone. This chain connects TRBV11-2 to TRBJ2-7, with D perhaps TRBD1 (5 bases). The TCR was taken from a man aged 35-49 years with acute or convalescent COVID-19. Sequencing was performed on peripheral blood. DNA for the CDR3: TGTGCCAGCAGCGCTCAGGGTTATGAGCAGTACTTC. As protein: CASSAQGYEQYF.